These 25 T cell receptor beta chains came from one sample sequenced in a study of T cell responses to AZD1222 COVID-19 vaccine. The protocol was immunoSEQ multiplex PCR, while the TCRdb copy is restricted to in-frame clones and leaves out a portion. Of roughly 140,000 clones detected, more than 80% appear once; the ten largest clones hold 1.5% to 2%. Sequenced material: peripheral blood, taken on day 0 of AZD1222 vaccination. These receptors all come from an adult in good health.

V gene TRBV11-3 combines with J gene TRBJ1-1; the match to TRBD1 covers 8 bases. With V trimmed by 5 bases and J by 7 bases, 6 bases remained unmatched. Per germline, CDR1 SGHNT and CDR2 YENEEA. This CDR3 contains 13 residues. CDR3 protein: CASSRTGTGEAFF. The CDR3 region has the DNA TGTGCCAGCAGCCGTACAGGGACAGGTGAAGCTTTCTTT.

This clone was counted between two and nine times. V gene TRBV5-5 combines with J gene TRBJ1-5; D perhaps matches TRBD1 (6 bases). V was trimmed by 4 bases and J by 0 bases, leaving 14 bases between them. The CDR3 runs 16 residues. The germline gives CDR1 SGHKS, CDR2 YYEKEE (reference sequence). CDR3 in DNA: TGTGCCAGCAGCGCCCAGGGGCGGAATAGCAATCAGCCCCAGCATTTT. It yields the protein CASSAQGRNSNQPQHF.

The chain couples TRBV7-2 to TRBJ1-5; 10 bases line up with TRBD1. The trim removed 0 bases at V and 3 bases at J, leaving 2 bases unmatched. This CDR3 has 16 residues. Germline loops: CDR1 SGHTA, CDR2 FQGNSA. CDR3 amino acids: CASSLAGTGVNQPQHF. CDR3 DNA: TGTGCCAGCAGCTTAGCCGGGACAGGGGTCAATCAGCCCCAGCATTTT.

The chain has TRBV7-2 and TRBJ2-2; 8 positions agree with TRBD2. V lost 1 base to trimming and J lost 4 bases; unmatched junction nucleotides: 2. The germline CDR1 and CDR2 sequences are SGHTA and FQGNSA. CDR3 size: 15 residues. The CDR3 loop is CASSLVGGGTGELFF. CDR3 bases: TGTGCCAGCAGCTTAGTCGGGGGGGGCACCGGGGAGCTGTTTTTT.

This clone was seen a few times. The chain employs TRBV30 and TRBJ1-5, with D uncertain. Trimming cost V 0 bases and J 2 bases, with 14 bases left between them. CDR1 and CDR2 from the germline V gene are GTSNPN and SVGIG (reference sequence). The length of the CDR3 is 16 residues. In DNA, the CDR3 is TGTGCCTGGAGTGTCCACCCGGGGAAGGGCAATCAGCCCCAGCATTTT. Residues: CAWSVHPGKGNQPQHF.

The chain couples TRBV30 to TRBJ1-5; TRBD1 might be the D (5 bases). CDR1 is GTSNPN and CDR2 is SVGIG in the germline V gene (reference sequence). Trimming shortened V by 2 bases and J by 3 bases, and 14 bases separated the two germline ends. The CDR3 spans 15 residues. The CDR3 nucleotides are TGTGCCTGGAGTCCCCAAGGGGTCCTCAATCAGCCCCAGCATTTT. Protein sequence: CAWSPQGVLNQPQHF.

CDR3 amino acids: CATSGTEQFF. CDR3 bases: TGTGCCACCTCGGGGACAGAGCAGTTCTTC. The rearrangement links TRBV7-9 to TRBJ2-1; D is perhaps TRBD1 (6 bases). The CDR3 totals 10 residues. The ends were cut back, 10 bases at V and 10 bases at J, with 11 bases in the middle. The germline CDR1 and CDR2 sequences are SEHNR and FQNEAQ (reference sequence).

The chain joins TRBV10-3 to TRBJ2-7, with D tentatively TRBD2 (6 bases). Germline V gene lookup returns CDR1 ENHRY and CDR2 SYGVKD. CDR3 length: 14 residues. The V gene lost 6 bases and the J gene lost 7 bases, with 19 bases spanning the gap. The CDR3, as DNA: TGTGCCATCAGCATGGAGGGAGGCCCTAGGGAGCAGTACTTC. Amino acid sequence: CAISMEGGPREQYF.

The chain combines TRBV13 with TRBJ1-3; possibly TRBD1 for D (6 bases). The CDR3 loop spans 14 amino acids. Trimming cost V 3 bases and J 7 bases, with 13 bases left between them. Germline values: CDR1 PRHDT, CDR2 FYEKMQ (reference sequence). The CDR3, as DNA: TGTGCCAGCAGCTTGGCGGCAGGGGTGAACACCATATATTTT. Translating gives CASSLAAGVNTIYF.

The rearrangement joins TRBV7-2 to TRBJ2-1; 7 bases line up with TRBD2. This CDR3 region has 17 residues. The V segment lost 2 bases and the J segment 0 bases; nucleotides outside the gene matches: 7. CDR1 and CDR2 from the germline V gene are SGHTA and FQGNSA. The CDR3 bases are TGTGCCAGCAGCTTACAAATCGGCGGGGGCTCCTACAATGAGCAGTTCTTC. Its protein product is CASSLQIGGGSYNEQFF. Full variable domain (missing parts from reference TRBV7-2 and TRBJ2-1): GAGVSQSPSNKVTEKGKDVELRCDPISGHTALYWYRQSLGQGLEFLIYFQGNSAPDKSGLPSDRFSAERTGGSVSTLTIQRTQQEDSAVYLCASSLQIGGGSYNEQFFGPGTRLTVL.

The chain is built from TRBV6-4 and TRBJ1-6; D remains ambiguous. V dropped 0 bases and J dropped 13 bases, with 7 bases sitting between them. This CDR3 is 12 amino acids long. CDR1 and CDR2 from the germline V gene are MRHNA and SNTAGT. The CDR3 DNA is TGTGCCAGCAGTGACTCGATAGGGCCCCTCCACTTT. It encodes CASSDSIGPLHF.

V usage is TRBV5-5 and J usage is TRBJ2-7, with 9 bases aligning to TRBD1. CDR1 is SGHKS and CDR2 is YYEKEE in the germline V gene (reference sequence). The CDR3 sequence is 14 residues long. V lost 2 bases and J lost 2; bases outside the gene matches: 2. CDR3: CASSFGTGTYEQYF. DNA of the CDR3: TGTGCCAGCAGCTTTGGGACAGGGACCTACGAGCAGTACTTC. The whole variable domain, remainder taken from reference TRBV5-5 and TRBJ2-7, is DAGVTQSPTHLIKTRGQQVTLRCSPISGHKSVSWYQQVLGQGPQFIFQYYEKEERGRGNFPDRFSARQFPNYSSELNVNALLLGDSALYLCASSFGTGTYEQYFGPGTRLTVT.

The chain carries TRBV2 and TRBJ2-1; possibly TRBD1 for D (6 bases). The germline CDR1 and CDR2 sequences are SNHLY and FYNNEI. Deletions cut 5 bases from V and 8 bases from J, with 10 bases between. CDR3 size: 12 residues. The CDR3 DNA reads as TGTGCCAGCAGTCCGACAGGCTATGAGCAGTTCTTC. The encoded protein is CASSPTGYEQFF.

The V and J genes are TRBV5-1 and TRBJ2-7; either TRBD1 or TRBD2 may fit D (5 bases each). With 5 bases removed from V and 5 bases from J, the gap between germline ends came to 14 bases. Germline-derived CDR1 and CDR2 are SGHRS and YFSETQ. The CDR3 loop spans 13 amino acids. The CDR3 region is CASRTGIGNEQYF. In nucleotides, the CDR3 is TGCGCCAGCAGAACAGGAATCGGGAACGAGCAGTACTTC.

The chain employs TRBV9 and TRBJ1-3; 8 bases align to TRBD1. The CDR3 sequence is 16 residues long. V lost 2 bases, J lost 0 bases, and 4 bases stayed unmatched. Germline V CDR1 and CDR2: SGDLS, YYNGEE. The CDR3 DNA is TGTGCCAGCAGCGTTACAGGGGGAGACTCTGGAAACACCATATATTTT. It is translated as CASSVTGGDSGNTIYF.

A single count supports this clone. This chain uses TRBV2 with TRBJ2-5, with D hard to call. CDR1 SNHLY and CDR2 FYNNEI come from the germline V gene. This CDR3 spans 12 amino acids. Trimming cost V 4 bases and J 5 bases, with 8 bases left between them. Here the CDR3 reads CASSGDLETQYF. As DNA, the CDR3 is TGTGCCAGCAGTGGAGACCTTGAGACCCAGTACTTC.

The rearrangement joins TRBV21-1 to TRBJ1-5. TRBV21-1 is flagged as a pseudogene. The CDR3 length is 12 residues. The CDR3: CASGGLHQPQHF. The CDR3 nucleotides are TGTGCCAGCGGGGGGTTACACCAGCCCCAGCATTTT.

This sequence joins TRBV30 and TRBJ2-7; 7 nucleotides line up with TRBD1. In germline, CDR1 is GTSNPN, CDR2 SVGIG (reference sequence). The CDR3 contains 12 residues. V lost 1 base to trimming and J lost 3 bases; unmatched junction nucleotides: 0. The DNA of the CDR3 is TGTGCCTGGAGTGGACAGGGCTACGAGCAGTACTTC. It is translated as CAWSGQGYEQYF.

The chain recombines TRBV18 with TRBJ1-1; D is perhaps TRBD1 (5 bases). Germline CDR1 reads KGHSH; CDR2 reads LQKENI. CDR3 size: 14 residues. V was trimmed by 3 bases and J by 6 bases, leaving 14 bases between them. The CDR3 here is CASSPRMAGAEAFF. Written as DNA, the CDR3 is TGTGCCAGCTCACCTCGGATGGCGGGGGCTGAAGCTTTCTTT.

The table lists this clone with a count of one. This chain links TRBV28 with TRBJ1-1; no firm D call. Germline V gives CDR1 MDHEN, CDR2 SYDVKM. CDR3 length: 11 residues. V gave up 5 bases and J gave up 1 base, with 2 bases separating them. DNA for the CDR3: TGTGCCAGCAGTCAGAACACTGAAGCTTTCTTT. Its protein product is CASSQNTEAFF. Drawing the rest from reference TRBV28 and TRBJ1-1, the complete variable domain is DVKVTQSSRYLVKRTGEKVFLECVQDMDHENMFWYRQDPGLGLRLIYFSYDVKMKEKGDIPEGYSVSREKKERFSLILESASTNQTSMYLCASSQNTEAFFGQGTRLTVV.

This chain connects TRBV2 to TRBJ2-5, with TRBD2 identical over 11 bases. V lost 5 bases, J lost 4 bases, and 9 bases stayed unmatched. There are 16 residues in the CDR3. Germline-derived CDR1 and CDR2 are SNHLY and FYNNEI. The CDR3 region has the DNA TGTGCCAGCAGTACCCGACTAGCGGGGTCTTCAGAGACCCAGTACTTC. Its protein product is CASSTRLAGSSETQYF.

The rearrangement uses TRBV7-8 and TRBJ2-2; D possibly matches TRBD1 or TRBD2 (6 bases each). There are 16 residues in the CDR3. Germline lookup yields CDR1 SGHVS and CDR2 FQNEAQ. Trimming left V 1 base short and J 4 bases short, with 13 bases between. This chain's CDR3 is CASSLGGGRSTGELFF. DNA for the CDR3: TGTGCCAGCAGCTTAGGTGGGGGGCGTAGCACCGGGGAGCTGTTTTTT.

The rearrangement links TRBV18 to TRBJ1-5; D remains ambiguous. V lost 2 bases to trimming and J lost 4 bases, with 12 bases between them. Germline V gene sequence: CDR1 KGHSH, CDR2 LQKENI. This CDR3 region has 15 residues. Here the CDR3 reads CASSPSERSNQPQHF. The CDR3, as DNA: TGTGCCAGCTCACCAAGTGAACGGTCAAATCAGCCCCAGCATTTT.

The chain is built from TRBV5-1 and TRBJ1-1; the D gene is possibly TRBD1 (5 bases). With 1 base removed from V and 4 bases from J, the gap between germline ends came to 23 bases. CDR3 size: 18 residues. Germline values: CDR1 SGHRS, CDR2 YFSETQ. For the CDR3, the DNA is TGCGCCAGCAGCTTGACAAGAACCGGGACTTCCGCCGCCACTGAAGCTTTCTTT. Its translation is CASSLTRTGTSAATEAFF.

The CDR3 coding sequence is TGCGCCAGCAGCCAGGGGACAGGGGGCTTTTCTGGCGAGCAGTACTTC. Encoded protein: CASSQGTGGFSGEQYF. The rearrangement links TRBV5-1 to TRBJ2-7; 12 positions agree with TRBD1. The ends lost 4 bases at V and 6 bases at J; junction bases unmatched: 11. The CDR3 length is 16 residues. Germline loops: CDR1 SGHRS, CDR2 YFSETQ.